This TCR beta chain was sequenced during a study of T cells after yellow fever vaccination. Study results and limitations: The bulk population could contribute abundant contaminating clonotypes to FACS-sorted repertoires.

On this clonotype: What it recognizes is unknown.

TCRdb re-called the 5' RACE reads with MiXCR, one entry per CDR3 protein. The sample shows 400,000 to 650,000 distinct CDR3 sequences, about a fifth of them seen only once. Trimming removed 7 bases at V and 2 bases at J, with 15 bases between. The CDR3 spans 14 residues. Germline loops: CDR1 MRHNA, CDR2 SNTAGT. This chain connects TRBV6-4 to TRBJ2-7; D is uncertain. The TCR was taken from a man younger than 30 who received the YFV17D yellow fever vaccine. The sample here was PBMCs, taken approximately 22 days after the first yellow fever vaccination. The CDR3 DNA sequence: TGTGCCAGCACCAAGACAAAGATCGCCTACGAGCAGTACGTC. Its protein is CASTKTKIAYEQYV.